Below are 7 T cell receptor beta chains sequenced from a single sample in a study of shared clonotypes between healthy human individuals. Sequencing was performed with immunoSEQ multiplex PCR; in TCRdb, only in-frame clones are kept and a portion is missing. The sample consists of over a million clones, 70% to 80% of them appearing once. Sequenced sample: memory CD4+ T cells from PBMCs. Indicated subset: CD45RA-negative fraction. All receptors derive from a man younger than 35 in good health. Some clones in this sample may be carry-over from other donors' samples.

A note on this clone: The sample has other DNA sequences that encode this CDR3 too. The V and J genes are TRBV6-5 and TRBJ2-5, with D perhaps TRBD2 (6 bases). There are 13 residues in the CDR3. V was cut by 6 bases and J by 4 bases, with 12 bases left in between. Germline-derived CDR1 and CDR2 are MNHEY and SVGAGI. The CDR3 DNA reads TGTGCCAGCAGCACGGGAGTACGAGAGACCCAGTACTTC. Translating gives CASSTGVRETQYF.

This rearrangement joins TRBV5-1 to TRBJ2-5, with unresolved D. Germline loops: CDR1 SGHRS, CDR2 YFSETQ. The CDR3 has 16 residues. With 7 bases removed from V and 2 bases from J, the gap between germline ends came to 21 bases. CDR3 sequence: CASSPVGPPGQETQYF. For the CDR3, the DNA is TGCGCCAGCTCCCCGGTGGGCCCCCCTGGACAAGAGACCCAGTACTTC.

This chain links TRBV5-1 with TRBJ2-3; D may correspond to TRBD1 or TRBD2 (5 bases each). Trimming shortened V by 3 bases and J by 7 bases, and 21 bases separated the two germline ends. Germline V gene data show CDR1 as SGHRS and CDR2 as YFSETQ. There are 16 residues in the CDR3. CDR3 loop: CASSYTLGTQRNTQYF. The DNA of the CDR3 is TGCGCCAGCAGCTACACTCTCGGGACGCAAAGGAATACGCAGTATTTT.

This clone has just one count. CDR3 amino acids: CASSPQGSTSGRSYEQYF. CDR3 nucleotides: TGCGCCAGCAGCCCGCAAGGGAGTACTAGCGGGAGGTCTTACGAGCAGTACTTC. The V gene is TRBV5-1, the J gene TRBJ2-7, with 12 positions matching TRBD2. Trimming removed 4 bases from V and 4 bases from J; junction bases left unmatched: 15. The CDR3 is 18 residues long. Per germline, CDR1 SGHRS and CDR2 YFSETQ. The variable domain in full, with the rest retrieved from reference TRBV5-1 and TRBJ2-7, is KAGVTQTPRYLIKTRGQQVTLSCSPISGHRSVSWYQQTPGQGLQFLFEYFSETQRNKGNFPGRFSGRQFSNSRSEMNVSTLELGDSALYLCASSPQGSTSGRSYEQYFGPGTRLTVT.

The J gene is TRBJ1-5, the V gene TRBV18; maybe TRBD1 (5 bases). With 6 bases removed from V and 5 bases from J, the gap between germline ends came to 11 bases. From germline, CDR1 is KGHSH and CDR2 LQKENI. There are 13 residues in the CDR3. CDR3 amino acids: CASSPGGHQPQHF. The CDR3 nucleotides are TGTGCCAGCTCCCCCGGGGGTCATCAGCCCCAGCATTTT.

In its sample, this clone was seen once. As DNA, the CDR3 is TGTGCCAGCAGCACATCGGTAGGTCCGGATGAAAAACTGTTTTTT. This sequence encodes CASSTSVGPDEKLFF. This chain joins TRBV9 and TRBJ1-4; D unresolved. Trimming pared 4 bases from V and 6 bases from J, leaving 16 bases between. There are 15 residues in the CDR3. Looked up from germline, CDR1 is SGDLS and CDR2 is YYNGEE. Drawing the rest from reference TRBV9 and TRBJ1-4, the complete variable domain is DSGVTQTPKHLITATGQRVTLRCSPRSGDLSVYWYQQSLDQGLQFLIQYYNGEERAKGNILERFSAQQFPDLHSELNLSSLELGDSALYFCASSTSVGPDEKLFFGSGTQLSVL.

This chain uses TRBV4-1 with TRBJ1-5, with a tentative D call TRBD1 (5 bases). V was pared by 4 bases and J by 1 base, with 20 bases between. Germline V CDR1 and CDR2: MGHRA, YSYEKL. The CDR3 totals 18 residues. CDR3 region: CASSLSLVRGGSNQPQHF. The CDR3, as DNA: TGCGCCAGCAGCCTATCGTTAGTGCGGGGGGGAAGCAATCAGCCCCAGCATTTT.